The rows below give T cell receptor beta chains drawn from one sample of a study of T cell responses to AZD1222 COVID-19 vaccine. Some clones are missing from TCRdb's copy, which holds only in-frame ones; the method was immunoSEQ multiplex PCR. This table has 150,000 to 200,000 clones, around 94% appearing once. The sample in question was peripheral blood, obtained 28 days after the second dose of the MenACWY control vaccine. These receptors originate from an adult who received the MenACWY meningococcal vaccine as a control. The CDR3 runs from the conserved cysteine through the conserved F or W. Each record gives: V gene, J gene, CDR3 protein.

TRBV28,TRBJ2-7,CASTLGLAGPGEQYF
TRBV9,TRBJ2-1,CASSVGTSGPWDEQFF
TRBV6-4,TRBJ2-2,CASQDRTGELFF
TRBV3-1/TRBV3-2,TRBJ2-1,CASSQGISIVDNEQFF
TRBV6-5,TRBJ2-3,CAARGLAGGADTQYF
TRBV28,TRBJ1-5,CASTIRGVGQPQHF
TRBV29-1,TRBJ1-1,CSVLGRNTEAFF
TRBV19,TRBJ1-1,CASTAGGRRTEAFF
TRBV5-4,TRBJ2-7,CASSPTSGRAVEQYF
TRBV25-1,TRBJ1-2,CASRGRGRGDYGYTF
TRBV6-6,TRBJ1-4,CASSYGSEVGLFF
TRBV10-3,TRBJ1-6,CAISDPRGVTLLGDSPLHF
TRBV7-3,TRBJ1-5,CASSLNGGRGQPQHF
TRBV3-1/TRBV3-2,TRBJ1-4,CASSPSRVANEKLFF
TRBV30,TRBJ2-1,CAWSTPGTRGINEQFF
TRBV13,TRBJ2-5,CASSPGRQGLASGLQETQYF
TRBV29-1,TRBJ2-6,CSVEGRGANVLTF
TRBV30,TRBJ2-2,CAWSVKGTTGELFF
TRBV7-3,TRBJ1-2,CASSPGQGAFYGYTF
TRBV9,TRBJ2-2,CASSVVASTGELFF
TRBV24-1,TRBJ2-3,CATSDFRSEGTDTQYF
TRBV30,TRBJ2-3,CAWIQTAGILTDTQYF
TRBV6-5,TRBJ2-5,CASSYLTSGIQETQYF
TRBV19,TRBJ1-1,CASKNARRGSTEAFF
TRBV5-1,TRBJ2-3,CASSALSLAGGDTQYF
TRBV27,TRBJ1-6,CASSSTGSSYNSPLHF
TRBV18,TRBJ2-7,CASSHTVAYEQYF
TRBV11-2,TRBJ2-2,CASSLGGTDGELFF
TRBV6-4,TRBJ2-2,CASRVGINTGELFF
TRBV6-5,TRBJ1-2,CASSYLPGQGADGYTF
TRBV10-3,TRBJ2-1,CAISETSGAYNEQFF
TRBV27,TRBJ1-6,CASSSAGTNSPLHF
TRBV19,TRBJ2-2,CASTLLGGRQSGELFF
TRBV7-6,TRBJ1-1,CASSRETGGTEAFF
TRBV5-1,TRBJ2-5,CASSSDGGTAQETQYF
TRBV2,TRBJ2-7,CASSDLGLAGSYEQYF
TRBV7-3,TRBJ2-3,CASSSPGGVGSDTQYF
TRBV10-3,TRBJ1-1,CAISRTGGLPEAFF
TRBV24-1,TRBJ2-7,CATSDPSSYEQYF
TRBV4-3,TRBJ1-1,CASPEENGNTEAFF
TRBV24-1,TRBJ2-2,CATSEVGGTGELFF
TRBV6-1,TRBJ2-5,CASSEQGHLGGETQYF